This TCR beta chain was recovered during a study of neurological immune-mediated disorders. The CDR3 sequence is 14 residues long. The junction had 3 bases not matched to a gene; V was cut back by 1 base and J by 4 bases. From germline, CDR1 is SGHVS and CDR2 FNYEAQ. Overall study results and limits: Because no CDR3 amino acid sequences were shared across subjects by expanded clones, private repertoires were suggested in all groups.

This clonotype was counted only a few times. Its cognate antigen is unknown. TCRdb reanalysed the 5' RACE reads using MiXCR and keeps one entry per CDR3 protein. This table holds tens of thousands of distinct CDR3 sequences, approximately 10% found once. Sequencing was performed on PBMCs. This sequence was found in a man aged 35-49 years in good health. The chain has TRBV7-6 and TRBJ2-5; TRBD2 aligns across 7 bases. This CDR3 reads CASSLVLAVETQYF. CDR3 coding DNA: TGTGCCAGCAGCTTAGTCCTAGCGGTAGAGACCCAGTACTTC.